Reported below is one TCR beta chain. The data are from a study of blood T cell repertoires in COVID-19. Assay used: immunoSEQ multiplex PCR; TCRdb lists only in-frame clones, some missing. The sample holds around 150,000 clones; around 84% are singletons and the top ten take roughly 8%. Seattle participants joined during active infection and were tracked over time. Germline V gives CDR1 SGHDN, CDR2 FVKESK. The CDR3 has 16 amino acids. Unmatched junction bases numbered 7, after V lost 1 base and J lost 4 bases. The sequence derives from a woman aged 60-75 years with COVID-19, enrolled during active disease. Sequencing used peripheral blood. The chain carries TRBV14 and TRBJ2-1; TRBD2 matches at 7 bases. The CDR3 loop reads CASSQGASGRYNEQFF. The CDR3 DNA reads as TGTGCCAGCAGCCAAGGGGCTAGCGGCCGATACAATGAGCAGTTCTTC.